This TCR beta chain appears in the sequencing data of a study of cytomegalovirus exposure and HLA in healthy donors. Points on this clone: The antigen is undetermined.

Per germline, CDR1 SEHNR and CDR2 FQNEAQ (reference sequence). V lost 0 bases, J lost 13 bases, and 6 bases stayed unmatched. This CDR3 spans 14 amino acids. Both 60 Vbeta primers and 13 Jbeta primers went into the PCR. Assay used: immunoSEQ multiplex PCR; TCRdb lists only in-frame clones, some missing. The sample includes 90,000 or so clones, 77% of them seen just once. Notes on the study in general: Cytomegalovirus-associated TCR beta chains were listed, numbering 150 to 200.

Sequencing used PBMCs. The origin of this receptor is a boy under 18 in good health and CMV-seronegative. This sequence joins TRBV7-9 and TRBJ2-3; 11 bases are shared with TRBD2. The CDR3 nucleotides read TGTGCCAGCAGCTTAGCCGGGCTAGCGGGGGGAAAGTATTTT. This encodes CASSLAGLAGGKYF.